This TCR beta chain was found in a study of post-analysis software for immune sequencing data. CDR3 length: 14 residues. The germline gives CDR1 MDHEN, CDR2 SYDVKM. The V gene lost 5 bases and the J gene lost 3 bases, with 12 bases spanning the gap. Unique molecular identifiers were carried by the TCR beta cDNA libraries. TCRdb reprocessed the PCR reads with MiXCR, giving one entry per CDR3 protein. The sample includes about 430,000 distinct CDR3 sequences, 39% of them seen just once. Broader study findings: Those with multiple sclerosis, the patient group, showed significantly lower normalized Chao1 diversity than controls. Patients carried roughly 5 TRBV segments more frequently than controls did, and TRBV5-6, TRBV5-1 and TRBV20-1 were among them.

A word on this clonotype: Its antigen is as yet unknown.

The specimen sequenced was blood. The V call is TRBV28, the J call TRBJ2-3, with D maybe TRBD1 (6 bases). The receptor was derived from a girl aged 2 to 10 with multiple sclerosis. The CDR3 sequence: CASSTTGQTDTQYF. Here the CDR3 DNA reads TGTGCCAGCAGTACCACCGGACAGACAGATACGCAGTATTTT.